Shown below are 28 T cell receptor beta chains from a single sample sequenced in a study of response to subunit inactivated influenza vaccine listed by TCRdb under 2018. The library came from RT-PCR. Sequencing was performed on an Illumina HiSeq 2500. The raw public reads went through TCRdb reprocessing: fastp at Q25, MiXCR clone calling, in-frame beta chains kept. Each CDR3 protein gets just one entry, which takes the most common genes and DNA from the rows behind it. Within this sample are 500,000 to 600,000 distinct CDR3 sequences, with 14% of them counted one time only. The top ten constitute 11% of the sample. The sample consisted of PBMCs from blood, taken 11 to 12 days after vaccination. The receptor source for this set is a man aged 50 or older who received an inactivated influenza vaccine. Donor details come from another sample of the same person, matched by shared clones.

This clonotype appeared once. This sequence joins TRBV24-1 and TRBJ2-3, with 7 positions matching TRBD1. This CDR3 region has 14 residues. In germline, CDR1 is KGHDR, CDR2 SFDVKD. Trimming at V came to 3 bases and at J to 5 bases, leaving 4 bases not matched to a gene. CDR3 protein: CATSDRTGQDTQYF. The CDR3 bases are TGTGCCACCAGTGATCGGACAGGCCAAGATACGCAGTATTTT.

This clonotype was detected a few times. The V gene is TRBV7-2, the J gene TRBJ2-5; the match to TRBD1 covers 7 bases. The CDR3 runs to 15 residues. The germline V gene has CDR1 SGHTA and CDR2 FQGNSA. Unmatched junction bases numbered 11, after V lost 5 bases and J lost 5 bases. In DNA, the CDR3 is TGTGCCAGCAGCGCCTGGGGACAGCCCCCGGAGACCCAGTACTTC. Translated, it gives CASSAWGQPPETQYF.

There are a few counts of this clonotype. The J gene is TRBJ1-1, the V gene TRBV20-1; possible D gene TRBD1, 6 bases. CDR3 length equals 15 residues. CDR1 and CDR2 (germline): DFQATT, SNEGSKA (reference sequence). The V end was cut by 7 bases, the J end by 4 bases, with 22 bases between. The CDR3 nucleotides read TGCAGTGGAGAGGGGGGAACAGGCTCGTTCACTGAAGCTTTCTTT. Protein: CSGEGGTGSFTEAFF.

The CDR3, as DNA: TGTGCCAGCAGCGCGAGCTACGGGCAGTTCTTC. Translating it yields CASSASYGQFF. V is TRBV7-2 and J is TRBJ2-1; D unclear. Germline values: CDR1 SGHTA, CDR2 FQGNSA. Trimming shortened V by 5 bases and J by 12 bases, and 11 bases separated the two germline ends. This CDR3 contains 11 residues.

This clonotype was picked up a small number of times. No conserved phenylalanine or tryptophan ends this CDR3, so it is likely a read error. CDR3: CSVGDSYNSPLHL. The CDR3 DNA reads as TGCAGCGTTGGGGACTCCTATAATTCACCCCTCCACCTT. The genes are TRBV29-1 and TRBJ1-6, with no clear D. Per germline, CDR1 SQVTM and CDR2 ANQGSEA. Trimming removed 4 bases at V and 0 bases at J, with 4 bases between. The CDR3 has 13 residues.

The chain joins TRBV12-3 or TRBV12-4 to TRBJ1-1; D remains ambiguous. The CDR3 spans 13 residues. V lost 0 bases, J lost 4 bases, and 6 bases lay in between. CDR3: CASSLALSTEAFF. The CDR3 nucleotides are TGTGCCAGCAGTTTAGCGCTGAGCACTGAAGCTTTCTTT.

The table lists this clonotype with a few counts. This chain joins TRBV6-2 or TRBV6-3 and TRBJ2-2; possible D gene TRBD1, 6 bases. Trimming took off 7 bases at V and 1 base at J, with 19 bases between the two ends. This CDR3 contains 17 residues. Germline CDR1 and CDR2: MNHEY and SVGEGT. This CDR3 is CASTSRQAALNTGELFF. CDR3 coding DNA: TGTGCCAGCACTTCCCGACAGGCAGCCTTGAACACCGGGGAGCTGTTTTTT.

The chain combines TRBV4-2 with TRBJ2-1, with TRBD2 matching over 13 bases. Germline CDR1 and CDR2: LGHNA and YNFKEQ. The V segment lost 4 bases and the J segment 8 bases; nucleotides outside the gene matches: 8. This CDR3 has 16 residues. CDR3 sequence reads: CASSRLAGGTTYEQFF. For the CDR3, the DNA is TGTGCCAGCAGCCGACTAGCGGGGGGTACTACGTATGAGCAGTTCTTC.

The chain links TRBV19 to TRBJ2-1; D may match TRBD1 or TRBD2 (6 bases each). CDR3 length: 14 residues. V was trimmed by 8 bases and J by 6 bases, leaving 17 bases between them. Germline V gives CDR1 LNHDA, CDR2 SQIVND (reference sequence). CDR3 nucleotides: TGTGCCAGTCGGAGGGGGGCTAGAGCCAATGAGCAGTTCTTC. Translated: CASRRGARANEQFF.

The rearrangement links TRBV30 to TRBJ1-1, with D hard to call. CDR1 is GTSNPN and CDR2 is SVGIG in the germline V gene (reference sequence). The CDR3 is made up of 11 amino acids. Deletions cut 5 bases from V and 3 bases from J, with 7 bases between. This CDR3 is CAWGRDTEAFF. CDR3 nucleotides: TGTGCCTGGGGACGGGACACTGAAGCTTTCTTT.

This clonotype was found once. The chain is built from TRBV27 and TRBJ2-7; the match to TRBD1 covers 7 bases. Germline V gene lookup returns CDR1 MNHEY and CDR2 SMNVEV (reference sequence). V lost 5 bases, J lost 4 bases, and 11 bases stayed unmatched. This CDR3 contains 15 residues. CDR3 loop: CASSTTGTDLYEQYF. The CDR3 nucleotides are TGTGCCAGCAGTACGACCGGGACAGATCTATACGAGCAGTACTTC.

The V and J genes are TRBV20-1 and TRBJ2-3, with no clear D. V lost 2 bases and J lost 4, with 7 bases in between. This CDR3 comprises 12 residues. Germline lookup yields CDR1 DFQATT and CDR2 SNEGSKA (reference sequence). The CDR3 loop is CSARLQPDTQYF. CDR3 nucleotides: TGCAGTGCTAGACTCCAGCCAGATACGCAGTATTTT.

This clonotype has a count of ten or more. V and J are TRBV4-1 and TRBJ2-2, with D uncertain. Trimming cost V 4 bases and J 4 bases, with 10 bases left between them. CDR3 length equals 14 residues. CDR1 is MGHRA, CDR2 YSYEKL, per germline. CDR3 coding DNA: TGCGCCAGCAGCCCCCATAGCAGCACCGGGGAGCTGTTTTTT. Translation: CASSPHSSTGELFF.

The chain is built from TRBV29-1 and TRBJ2-5, with a weak D call TRBD1 (6 bases). V was trimmed by 3 bases and J by 9 bases, leaving 14 bases between them. The germline gives CDR1 SQVTM, CDR2 ANQGSEA. The CDR3 extends over 12 amino acids. The CDR3 DNA sequence: TGCAGCGTTGACGAGGGTTCAGGGGCCCAGTACTTC. It specifies CSVDEGSGAQYF.

This clonotype was counted only a few times. The rearrangement joins TRBV10-2 to TRBJ2-1; possibly TRBD2 for D (5 bases). V was shortened by 5 bases and J by 3 bases, with 17 bases between the two germline ends. Germline CDR1 is WSHSY and CDR2 is SAAADI. The CDR3 consists of 16 residues. CDR3 sequence: CASSLRSGGLYNEQFF. In nucleotides, the CDR3 is TGCGCCAGCAGTCTCCGATCTGGCGGGCTCTACAATGAGCAGTTCTTC.

There are many counts of this clonotype. This rearrangement joins TRBV12-3 or TRBV12-4 to TRBJ2-7; either TRBD1 or TRBD2 may supply D (5 bases each). The V and J ends lost 3 bases and 5 bases respectively, with 20 bases between them. The CDR3 is 16 residues long. CDR3 amino acids: CASSLGLGPSVDEQYF. CDR3 in DNA: TGTGCCAGCAGTTTGGGGTTGGGACCGTCGGTGGACGAGCAGTACTTC.

V usage is TRBV25-1 and J usage is TRBJ1-1, with D hard to call. Germline V lookup: CDR1 MGHDK, CDR2 SYGVNS. This CDR3 region has 15 residues. V lost 8 bases, J lost 1 base, and 17 bases lay in between. The CDR3 sequence: CASHGIGTANTEAFF. In nucleotides, the CDR3 is TGTGCCAGCCATGGGATAGGAACTGCGAACACTGAAGCTTTCTTT.

This clonotype was counted ten times or more. V gene TRBV6-2 or TRBV6-3 combines with J gene TRBJ2-3; the match to TRBD1 covers 9 bases. There are 15 residues in the CDR3. The germline V gene encodes CDR1 MNHEY and CDR2 SVGEGT. Losses at the gene ends were 6 bases for V and 10 bases for J; bases not matched to a gene: 14. This chain's CDR3 is CASSTEGTGLVPQYF. The DNA for the CDR3 is TGTGCCAGCAGCACCGAGGGGACAGGGCTGGTCCCGCAGTATTTT.

This clonotype was observed a handful of times. The V and J genes are TRBV11-2 and TRBJ2-3; D is undetermined. Germline V lookup: CDR1 SGHAT, CDR2 FQNNGV. The germline V and J ends were trimmed by 2 bases and 3 bases, with 15 bases remaining between them. The CDR3 contains 16 residues. The CDR3 loop reads CASSLRNPTLTDTQYF. CDR3 coding DNA: TGTGCCAGCAGCTTACGTAATCCCACTCTTACAGATACGCAGTATTTT.

This clonotype was observed a handful of times. The V and J genes are TRBV7-9 and TRBJ1-2; 7 bases line up with TRBD1. Germline-derived CDR1 and CDR2 are SEHNR and FQNEAQ (reference sequence). J lost 7 bases, V lost 5 bases, and 7 bases had no gene match. This CDR3 is 13 amino acids long. The CDR3 reads CASSQTGFSGYTF. Written as DNA, the CDR3 is TGTGCCAGCAGCCAGACAGGGTTTAGTGGCTACACCTTC.

In this sample, this clonotype turned up a few times. The chain uses TRBV6-5 and TRBJ2-1; 7 bases line up with TRBD2. Looked up from germline, CDR1 is MNHEY and CDR2 is SVGAGI. The CDR3 extends over 15 amino acids. The ends lost 4 bases at V and 4 bases at J; junction bases unmatched: 7. Here the CDR3 reads CASSLRLAPYNEQFF. CDR3 bases: TGTGCCAGCAGTTTACGACTAGCCCCTTACAATGAGCAGTTCTTC.

This clonotype was observed a handful of times. The chain recombines TRBV10-3 with TRBJ2-2, with D hard to call. The CDR3 is 12 amino acids. From germline, CDR1 is ENHRY and CDR2 SYGVKD. V was clipped by 4 bases and J by 6 bases, with 6 bases between them. Here the CDR3 reads CAISGESGELFF. As DNA, the CDR3 is TGTGCCATCAGTGGGGAATCCGGGGAGCTGTTTTTT.

This clonotype was counted only a few times. The gene calls are TRBV29-1 and TRBJ2-3; either TRBD1 or TRBD2 may fit D (5 bases each). The CDR3 loop spans 12 amino acids. With 4 bases removed from V and 5 bases from J, the gap between germline ends came to 10 bases. CDR1 and CDR2 (germline): SQVTM, ANQGSEA. This CDR3 reads CSVAGRRDTQYF. The CDR3 nucleotides read TGCAGCGTTGCGGGGCGGAGAGATACGCAGTATTTT.

The chain couples TRBV11-2 to TRBJ2-7; 8 nucleotides line up with TRBD1. The V and J ends lost 3 bases and 3 bases, in that order; junction bases with no gene match: 13. The CDR3 has 17 amino acids. CDR1 SGHAT and CDR2 FQNNGV come from the germline V gene. The CDR3 loop reads CASSLQPGTGSLYEQYF. The CDR3 nucleotides are TGTGCCAGCAGCTTGCAACCCGGGACAGGAAGTCTCTACGAGCAGTACTTC.

The rearrangement links TRBV7-9 to TRBJ2-7; possibly TRBD1 for D (7 bases). CDR1 is SEHNR, CDR2 FQNEAQ, per germline (reference sequence). The CDR3 contains 13 residues. The V and J ends lost 10 bases and 3 bases respectively, with 16 bases between them. The CDR3 DNA is TGTGCCACCAAGGACCAGGGGGGCTACGAGCAGTACTTC. It yields the protein CATKDQGGYEQYF. The variable domain in full, completed from reference TRBV7-9 and TRBJ2-7, reads DTGVSQNPRHKITKRGQNVTFRCDPISEHNRLYWYRQTLGQGPEFLTYFQNEAQLEKSRLLSDRFSAERPKGSFSTLEIQRTEQGDSAMYLCATKDQGGYEQYFGPGTRLTVT.

V and J are TRBV20-1 and TRBJ1-1; 9 bases align to TRBD1. The CDR3 is 14 amino acids. Trimming took 4 bases from V and 7 from J; bases not matched to a gene: 10. Germline CDR1 DFQATT, CDR2 SNEGSKA (reference sequence). CDR3 protein: CSANPGQGFGEAFF. CDR3 DNA sequence: TGCAGTGCTAACCCGGGACAGGGTTTCGGTGAAGCTTTCTTT.

Only a few counts were recorded for this clonotype. V gene TRBV20-1 combines with J gene TRBJ2-3; D is ambiguous. Trimming pared 0 bases from V and 0 bases from J, leaving 13 bases between. Germline V gene lookup returns CDR1 DFQATT and CDR2 SNEGSKA (reference sequence). The CDR3 totals 16 residues. CDR3 DNA: TGCAGTGCTAGAGATCGTTTGCGCCCTAGCACAGATACGCAGTATTTT. Its protein product is CSARDRLRPSTDTQYF.

The rearrangement joins TRBV10-3 to TRBJ2-4, with a tentative D call TRBD2 (7 bases). With 4 bases removed from V and 6 bases from J, the gap between germline ends came to 10 bases. This CDR3 is 13 amino acids long. Germline V CDR1 and CDR2: ENHRY, SYGVKD. CDR3 sequence reads: CAISGGGGNIQYF. As DNA, the CDR3 is TGTGCCATCAGTGGAGGGGGGGGAAACATTCAGTACTTC.